This T cell receptor beta chain was identified during a study of OX40 agonist ivuxolimab in advanced cancers. Context from the whole study: Ivuxolimab was a fully human IgG2 agonistic monoclonal antibody targeting the costimulatory receptor OX40 (CD134). Intravenous ivuxolimab was administered to patients every 2 weeks at six dose levels: 0.01, 0.1, 0.3, 1.5, 3 and 10 mg/kg. Of the approximately 50 dose-escalation patients, hepatocellular carcinoma was present in about 20, melanoma in around 15, renal cell carcinoma in 9 and head and neck cancer in 9. In the dose-escalation cohort, more than 80% of patients were male, and the mean age was around 60 years with a range of about 20 to 79. Patients were allowed to have had prior anti-PD-1, anti-PD-L1 or anti-CTLA-4 therapy, and around 40% of the dose-escalation patients had previously received checkpoint inhibitors. Partial responses occurred in three dose-escalation patients: two with cutaneous melanoma and one with hepatocellular carcinoma. The point of sequencing TCRbeta in the periphery was to test whether ivuxolimab changed TCR sequence diversity and drove clonal T-cell expansion. The paper reports the monotherapy dose-escalation portion (N = 52 patients) of the phase I ivuxolimab trial. Overall results and qualifications from the work: The antigen specificity of the peripheral T cells that underwent clonal expansion was not determined. In partial responders in the 0.1-3.0 mg/kg groups, normalized peripheral clonal expansion was found to be among the lowest, especially among CD8+ T cells. Low levels of normalized T-cell clonal expansion were also seen in some nonresponding patients. After ivuxolimab, more expanded clones were found on average in CD8+ T cells than in CD4+ T cells. At doses of 0.1 to 3.0 mg/kg, clonal expansion of both CD4+ and CD8+ T cells in blood was seen between baseline and week 6.

Genomic DNA was isolated from the sorted cells so that the TCRbeta CDR3 region could be sequenced. The immunoSEQ Assay was used to sequence the TCRbeta CDR3 regions. Sourced from immuneACCESS, this table was stored by TCRdb with only in-frame sequences that have V and J called. A share of the clones is absent; for the studies checked, an unresolved V gene accounts for under half, and the remainder has no known explanation. The sample profile shows some 74,000 clones; roughly 84% of them were found once. The ten top clones hold more than 3.5% of the sample. Patients with autoimmune disease history or receiving systemic immunosuppression were excluded from the trial. Peripheral blood for TCR sequencing was drawn from every dose cohort at baseline, at cycle 4 day 1 and at cycle 7 day 1. The samples were drawn from a first-in-human, open-label, multicenter phase I dose-escalation trial of ivuxolimab. Adults with locally advanced or metastatic head and neck squamous cell, hepatocellular, melanoma or renal cell carcinoma were enrolled in the trial. Before TCR sequencing, CD4+ T cells and CD8+ T cells from peripheral blood were sorted into separate populations.

The CDR3 starts with the cysteine, ends with the phenylalanine, and has 17 residues. Solely the CDR3 DNA is kept, with 51 bases framed from the first base. In the germline V gene (reference sequence), CDR1 corresponds to GTSNPN and CDR2 to SVGIG. At the junction V is shortened by 1 base and J by 1 base; bases outside the gene matches: 8. On this clone: It has no known antigen specificity. Base qualities are not provided; no much larger clone lies one nucleotide away.

The V and J genes are TRBV30 and TRBJ2-3, and TRBD2 aligns with 10 junction nucleotides. This TCR was recovered from an adult with an advanced solid tumor such as melanoma, head and neck, liver or kidney cancer. Here the sequenced sample was CD4+ or CD8+ T cells sorted from blood, taken in a trial of the OX40 agonist ivuxolimab. The CDR3 protein is CAWSGTSGRMGTDTQYF. The bases are TGTGCCTGGAGTGGGACTAGCGGCCGGATGGGCACAGATACGCAGTATTTT.